One T cell receptor beta chain is described in this entry. TCR beta CDR3 amplification used RNA transcripts. An initial RT-PCR round employing HTBI primers preceded a second-round multiplex PCR. TCRdb redid the calling of the multiplex PCR reads with MiXCR, one entry per CDR3 protein. The sample contains about 40,000 distinct CDR3 sequences, 45% to 60% of which appear only once. The sample originates from a study of Graves' ophthalmopathy and Graves' hyperthyroidism. Other autoimmune disease, uncontrolled infection, pregnancy and lactation led to exclusion. The germline gives CDR1 SQVTM, CDR2 ANQGSEA. V lost 7 bases and J 2 bases, leaving 6 bases between the germline ends. CDR3 length equals 11 residues.

V is TRBV29-1 and J is TRBJ2-1; D remains unclear. The sample was peripheral blood. The receptor comes from an adult man with Graves' ophthalmopathy. CDR3 sequence (DNA): TGCAGCGACAGAACCTACAATGAGCAGTTCTTC. Protein: CSDRTYNEQFF.